This is a list of T cell receptor beta chains from one sample in a study of regulatory T cells in long-lasting Graves disease. TCRdb called the multiplex PCR reads again in MiXCR, with one record for every CDR3 protein. Here the sample spans about 460,000 distinct CDR3 sequences, roughly 23% being singletons. The specimen comprised peripheral blood mononuclear cells (PBMCs), sampled when the disease was refractory, from a patient treated with antithyroid drugs. The source of these receptors is a female donor with Graves disease. The CDR3 runs from the conserved cysteine through the conserved F or W. D genes are given only for firm matches. Expanded clones are given a class, and other clones once, few, many or no size at all.

TRBV28,NA,many,TRBJ1-6,TGTGCCAGCAGTTTGGGGGATCTACCCCTCCACTTT,CASSLGDLPLHF
TRBV29-1,TRBD1,few,TRBJ1-1,TGCAGTGTCCTGACAGGGGGGAACACTGAAGCTTTCTTT,CSVLTGGNTEAFF
TRBV12-3/TRBV12-4,NA,many,TRBJ2-3,TGTGCCAGCAGCCGATTCACAGATACGCAGTATTTT,CASSRFTDTQYF
TRBV6-4,NA,NA,TRBJ1-6,TGTGCCAGCAGTGACTCTTTATTTAATTCACCCCTCCACTTT,CASSDSLFNSPLHF
TRBV20-1,NA,few,TRBJ2-5,TGCAGTGCTCTACAGGGACGACAAGAGACCCAGTACTTC,CSALQGRQETQYF
TRBV20-1,TRBD2,many,TRBJ2-5,TGCAGTTCGGGGGGGTATACGACCCAGTACTTC,CSSGGYTTQYF
TRBV7-2,NA,few,TRBJ2-2,TGTGCCAGCAGCTTTGCGGGCAGGGTCACCGGGGAGCTGTTTTTT,CASSFAGRVTGELFF
TRBV28,NA,many,TRBJ1-1,TGTGCTACGGGAGGGGAGACTGAAGCTTTCTTT,CATGGETEAFF
TRBV4-2,NA,NA,TRBJ2-4,TGTGCCAGCAGCCAAGGGGGGGAGGACATTCAGTACTTC,CASSQGGEDIQYF
TRBV6-1,NA,NA,TRBJ1-5,TGTGCCAGCAGTGGTGACCCAAGCAATCAGCCCCAGCATTTT,CASSGDPSNQPQHF
TRBV9,TRBD2,NA,TRBJ2-3,TGTGCCAGCAGCGTAGACGTAGCGGGAGGGGCAGATACGCAGTATTTT,CASSVDVAGGADTQYF
TRBV15,NA,many,TRBJ1-5,TGTGCCACCAGCGAGGTTGGGGTACGACAGCCCCAGCATTTT,CATSEVGVRQPQHF
TRBV12-3/TRBV12-4,TRBD1,many,TRBJ1-1,TGTGCCAGCAGTTTAGAACTCGGTGAGGGGGCAGCTTTCTTT,CASSLELGEGAAFF
TRBV11-2,NA,NA,TRBJ2-7,TGTGCCAGCAGCTTTTCCTCCCGGGGTGAGCAGTACTTC,CASSFSSRGEQYF
TRBV29-1,NA,many,TRBJ2-5,TGCAGCGTTGATTCGCAGGGAGTAGGGGAGACCCAGTACTTC,CSVDSQGVGETQYF
TRBV11-2,TRBD1,NA,TRBJ2-1,TGTGCCAGCAGCTTCAGGGGGCGTGAGCAGTTCTTC,CASSFRGREQFF
TRBV4-3,TRBD1,NA,TRBJ1-5,TGCGCCAGCAGCCAAGAAGAGTGGACAGGGCCCAGCAATCAGCCCCAGCATTTT,CASSQEEWTGPSNQPQHF
TRBV28,NA,many,TRBJ1-1,TGTGCCAGCAGTCCCATTCCAGCGGCTGAAGCTTTCTTT,CASSPIPAAEAFF
TRBV7-2,TRBD2,many,TRBJ2-7,TGTGCCAGCAGCTTTCAAGCGGGAGGCTCCTACGAGCAGTACTTC,CASSFQAGGSYEQYF
TRBV4-1,NA,NA,TRBJ2-5,TGCGCCAGCAGCCAAGATGGTCGGGGCAAAGGCCAAGAGACCCAGTACTTC,CASSQDGRGKGQETQYF
TRBV27,NA,NA,TRBJ2-2,TGTGCCAGCAGTTACGGACTAAACACCGGGGAGCTGTTTTTT,CASSYGLNTGELFF
TRBV5-6,TRBD1,few,TRBJ1-4,TGTGCCAGCAGCCCTCGAGGAACACAGGGGTCATCGAAAAAACTGTTTTTT,CASSPRGTQGSSKKLFF
TRBV7-2,NA,NA,TRBJ2-7,TGTGCCAGCAGCTTAGTGGACGTCGGCAACTACGAGCAGTACTTC,CASSLVDVGNYEQYF
TRBV2,NA,many,TRBJ2-6,TGTGCCAGCAGTGCGGACTTAACTGGGGCCAACGTCCTGACTTTC,CASSADLTGANVLTF
TRBV19,TRBD1,NA,TRBJ1-5,TGTGCCAGTAGTGCCGGACAGGGTTTGGGAAGCAATCAGCCCCAGCATTTT,CASSAGQGLGSNQPQHF
TRBV27,NA,many,TRBJ2-5,TGTGCCAGCAGTTTAGTCTTCGGTCAGGGTGAGACCCAGTACTTC,CASSLVFGQGETQYF
TRBV6-2/TRBV6-3,NA,many,TRBJ2-5,TGTGCCAGCAGTTACTTGCGGACGGGGGAGACCCAGTACTTC,CASSYLRTGETQYF
TRBV9,NA,NA,TRBJ1-1,TGTGCCAGCAGCGTAGACAGCGGCGCCGAAGCTTTCTTT,CASSVDSGAEAFF
TRBV28,NA,many,TRBJ1-2,TGTGCCAGCAGTCCCCCCGCCTGGGCAGCCGGCTATGGCTACACCTTC,CASSPPAWAAGYGYTF
TRBV30,NA,few,TRBJ2-7,TGTGCCTGGAGTGTAAAAGTAGATAGGGGCGAGCAGTACTTC,CAWSVKVDRGEQYF
TRBV30,TRBD2,NA,TRBJ2-5,TGTACCTACCTTAGCGGGGGGCATGAGACCCAGTACTTC,CTYLSGGHETQYF
TRBV20-1,NA,NA,TRBJ2-2,TGCAGTGCCACGCACCCAGGTTACACCGGGGAGCTGTTTTTT,CSATHPGYTGELFF
TRBV11-2,TRBD1,NA,TRBJ2-7,TGTGCCAGCAACCCGGGACAGCGCGCCGACGAGCAGTACTTC,CASNPGQRADEQYF
TRBV20-1,NA,NA,TRBJ2-3,TGCAGTGGCTCCCGTCCCAAACAGGGGACTATCACAGATACGCAGTATTTT,CSGSRPKQGTITDTQYF
TRBV7-2,NA,many,TRBJ2-7,TGTGCCAGCAGCTCCATATCCTCCTACGAGCAGTACTTC,CASSSISSYEQYF
TRBV5-6,NA,NA,TRBJ1-3,TGTGCCAGCAGCGTGGACGCAAGCTCTGGAAACACCATATATTTT,CASSVDASSGNTIYF
TRBV7-9,NA,few,TRBJ2-7,TGTGCCAGCACCAAAGGTTCTTACGAGCAGTACTTC,CASTKGSYEQYF
TRBV6-1,NA,many,TRBJ2-2,TGTGCCAGCAGCAAACCGGGACAGAACACCGGGGAGCTGTTTTTT,CASSKPGQNTGELFF
TRBV3-1,TRBD2,many,TRBJ2-5,TGTGCCAGCAGCCAGGTCGCAGCGGGGGGCCTCCAAGAGACCCAGTACTTC,CASSQVAAGGLQETQYF
TRBV7-2,NA,few,TRBJ1-6,TGTGCCAGCAGCCTATTGAATAATTCACCCCTCCACTTT,CASSLLNNSPLHF
TRBV7-2,NA,many,TRBJ1-6,TGTGCCAGCAGCTTCTACAGGGACTCACCCCTCCACTTT,CASSFYRDSPLHF
TRBV30,NA,few,TRBJ1-1,TGTGCCTGGAGCGACAGGCGCCTGAACACTGAAGCTTTCTTT,CAWSDRRLNTEAFF
TRBV28,NA,many,TRBJ2-7,TGTGCCAGCAGTTCCCCACAGGGCCCCTACGAGCAGTACTTC,CASSSPQGPYEQYF